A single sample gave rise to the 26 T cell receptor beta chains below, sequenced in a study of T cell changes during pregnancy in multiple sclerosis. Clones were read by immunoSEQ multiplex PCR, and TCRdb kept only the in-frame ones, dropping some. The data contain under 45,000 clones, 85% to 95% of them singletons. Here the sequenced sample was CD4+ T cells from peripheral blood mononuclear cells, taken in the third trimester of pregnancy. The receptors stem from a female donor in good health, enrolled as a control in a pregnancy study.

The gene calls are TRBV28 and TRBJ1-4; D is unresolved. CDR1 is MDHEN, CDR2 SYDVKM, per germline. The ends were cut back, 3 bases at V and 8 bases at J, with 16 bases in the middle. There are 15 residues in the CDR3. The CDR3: CASSFRTAGKEKLFF. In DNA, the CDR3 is TGTGCCAGCAGTTTCCGGACGGCGGGGAAGGAAAAACTGTTTTTT. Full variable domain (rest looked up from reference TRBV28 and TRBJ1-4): DVKVTQSSRYLVKRTGEKVFLECVQDMDHENMFWYRQDPGLGLRLIYFSYDVKMKEKGDIPEGYSVSREKKERFSLILESASTNQTSMYLCASSFRTAGKEKLFFGSGTQLSVL.

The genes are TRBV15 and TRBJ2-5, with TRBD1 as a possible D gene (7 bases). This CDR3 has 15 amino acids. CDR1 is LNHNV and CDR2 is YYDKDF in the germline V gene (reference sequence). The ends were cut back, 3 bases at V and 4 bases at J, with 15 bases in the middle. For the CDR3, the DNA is TGTGCCACCAGCAGGGCTCAGGGGGGCGGAGAGACCCAGTACTTC. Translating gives CATSRAQGGGETQYF.

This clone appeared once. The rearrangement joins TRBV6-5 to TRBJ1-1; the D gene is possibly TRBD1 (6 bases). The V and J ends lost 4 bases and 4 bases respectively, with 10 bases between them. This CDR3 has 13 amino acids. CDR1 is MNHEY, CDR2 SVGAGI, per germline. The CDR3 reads CASSSDRSTEAFF. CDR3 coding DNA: TGTGCCAGCAGTTCCGACAGGAGCACTGAAGCTTTCTTT.

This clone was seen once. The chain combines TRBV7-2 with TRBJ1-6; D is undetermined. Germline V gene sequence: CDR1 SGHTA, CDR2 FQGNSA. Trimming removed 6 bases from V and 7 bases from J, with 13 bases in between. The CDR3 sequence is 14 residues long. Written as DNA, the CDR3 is TGTGCCAGCAGTCCAACCACCCTAAATTCACCCCTCCACTTT. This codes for CASSPTTLNSPLHF.

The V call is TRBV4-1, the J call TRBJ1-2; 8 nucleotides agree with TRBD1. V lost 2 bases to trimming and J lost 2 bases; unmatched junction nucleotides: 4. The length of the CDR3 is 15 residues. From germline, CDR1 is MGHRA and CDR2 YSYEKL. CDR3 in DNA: TGCGCCAGCAGCCAACCCGGACAGGGAAACTATGGCTACACCTTC. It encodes CASSQPGQGNYGYTF.

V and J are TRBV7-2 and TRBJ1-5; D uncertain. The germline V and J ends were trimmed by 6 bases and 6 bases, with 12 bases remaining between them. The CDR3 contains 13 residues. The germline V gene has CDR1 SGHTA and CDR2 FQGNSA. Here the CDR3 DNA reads TGTGCCAGCAGTCGGGAGGTGTTTCAGCCCCAGCATTTT. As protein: CASSREVFQPQHF.

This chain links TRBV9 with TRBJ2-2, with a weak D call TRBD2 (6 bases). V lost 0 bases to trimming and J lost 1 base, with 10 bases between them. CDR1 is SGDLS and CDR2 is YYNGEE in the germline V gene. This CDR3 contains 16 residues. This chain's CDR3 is CASSVALGGNTGELFF. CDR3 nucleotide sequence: TGTGCCAGCAGCGTAGCTTTGGGGGGGAACACCGGGGAGCTGTTTTTT.

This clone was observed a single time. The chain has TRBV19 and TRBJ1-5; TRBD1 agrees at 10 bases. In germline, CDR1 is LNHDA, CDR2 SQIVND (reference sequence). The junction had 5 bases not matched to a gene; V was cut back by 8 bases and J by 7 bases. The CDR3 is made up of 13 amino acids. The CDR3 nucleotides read TGTGCCAGTCGGGACAGGGGCCGCCAGCCCCAGCATTTT. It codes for CASRDRGRQPQHF.

The CDR3 sequence: CSVLTASSGNTIYF. CDR3 sequence (DNA): TGCAGCGTCCTCACCGCGTCCTCTGGAAACACCATATATTTT. The chain joins TRBV29-1 to TRBJ1-3; D is ambiguous. Trimming took off 6 bases at V and 0 bases at J, with 12 bases between the two ends. Germline CDR1 and CDR2: SQVTM and ANQGSEA. This CDR3 has 14 amino acids.

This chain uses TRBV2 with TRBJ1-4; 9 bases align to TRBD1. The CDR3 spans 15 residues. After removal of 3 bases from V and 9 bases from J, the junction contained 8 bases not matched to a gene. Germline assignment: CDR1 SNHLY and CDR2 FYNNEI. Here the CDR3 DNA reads TGTGCCAGCAGTGATTTAGGGACAGGGTGGAAAAAACTGTTTTTT. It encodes CASSDLGTGWKKLFF.

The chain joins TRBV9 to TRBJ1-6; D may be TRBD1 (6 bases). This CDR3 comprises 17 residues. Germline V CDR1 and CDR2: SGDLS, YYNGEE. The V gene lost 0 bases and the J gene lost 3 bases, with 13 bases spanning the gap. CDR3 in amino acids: CASSVGAQGDYNSPLHF. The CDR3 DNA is TGTGCCAGCAGCGTAGGGGCACAGGGCGACTATAATTCACCCCTCCACTTT.

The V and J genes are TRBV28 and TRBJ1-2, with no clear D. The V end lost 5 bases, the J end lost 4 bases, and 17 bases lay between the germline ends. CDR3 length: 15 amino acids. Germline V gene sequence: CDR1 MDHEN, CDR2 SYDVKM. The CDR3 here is CASSNPPQALYGYTF. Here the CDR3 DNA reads TGTGCCAGCAGTAACCCTCCACAAGCGCTCTATGGCTACACCTTC.

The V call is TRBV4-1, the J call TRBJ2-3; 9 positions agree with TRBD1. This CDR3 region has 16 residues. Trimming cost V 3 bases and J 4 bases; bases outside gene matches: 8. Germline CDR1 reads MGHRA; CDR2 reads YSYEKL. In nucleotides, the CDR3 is TGCGCCAGCAGCCACCCCCGGGACAGGGATGCAGATACGCAGTATTTT. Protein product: CASSHPRDRDADTQYF.

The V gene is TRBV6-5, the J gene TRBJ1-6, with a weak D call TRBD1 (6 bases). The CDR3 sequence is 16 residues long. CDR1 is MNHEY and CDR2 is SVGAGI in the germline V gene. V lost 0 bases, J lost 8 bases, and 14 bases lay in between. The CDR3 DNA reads TGTGCCAGCAGTTACTCGGTCAGGGGCCCGGATTCACCCCTCCACTTT. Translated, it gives CASSYSVRGPDSPLHF.

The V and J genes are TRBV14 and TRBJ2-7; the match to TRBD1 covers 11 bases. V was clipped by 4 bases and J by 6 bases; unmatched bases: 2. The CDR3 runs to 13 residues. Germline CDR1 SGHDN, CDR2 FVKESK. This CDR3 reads CASSPGQGGEQYF. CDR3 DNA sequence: TGTGCCAGCAGCCCGGGACAGGGGGGCGAGCAGTACTTC.

The CDR3 loop reads CASSLATRGETQYF. The DNA for the CDR3 is TGTGCCAGCAGCTTGGCCACCAGGGGGGAGACCCAGTACTTC. This chain connects TRBV5-6 to TRBJ2-5; 7 nucleotides align to TRBD1. The germline V gene has CDR1 SGHDT and CDR2 YYEEEE. With 0 bases clipped from V and 5 bases from J, the junction kept 4 bases outside the gene matches. This CDR3 region has 14 residues.

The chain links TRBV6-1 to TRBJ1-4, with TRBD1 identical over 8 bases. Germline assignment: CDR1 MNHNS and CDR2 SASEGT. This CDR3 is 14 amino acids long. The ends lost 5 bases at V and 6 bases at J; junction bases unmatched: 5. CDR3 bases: TGTGCCAGCAGTACTAGGACAGGGTATGAAAAACTGTTTTTT. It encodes CASSTRTGYEKLFF.

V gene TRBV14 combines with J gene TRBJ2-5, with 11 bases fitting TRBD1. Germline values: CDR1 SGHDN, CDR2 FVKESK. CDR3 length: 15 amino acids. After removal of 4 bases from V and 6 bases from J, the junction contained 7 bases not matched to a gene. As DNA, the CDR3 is TGTGCCAGCAGCCTGGACAGGGGGCGCGGACAGACCCAGTACTTC. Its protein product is CASSLDRGRGQTQYF.

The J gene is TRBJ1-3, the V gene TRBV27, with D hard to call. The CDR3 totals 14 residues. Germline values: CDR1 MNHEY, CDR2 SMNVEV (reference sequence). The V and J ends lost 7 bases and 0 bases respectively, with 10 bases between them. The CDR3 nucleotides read TGTGCCAGCACAGGCCTTAGCTCTGGAAACACCATATATTTT. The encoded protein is CASTGLSSGNTIYF.

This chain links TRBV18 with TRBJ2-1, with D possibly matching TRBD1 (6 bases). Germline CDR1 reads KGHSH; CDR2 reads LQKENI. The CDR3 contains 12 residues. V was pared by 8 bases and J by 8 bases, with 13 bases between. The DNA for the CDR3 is TGTGCCAGCGGTGGGGGCCGGGATGAGCAGTTCTTC. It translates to CASGGGRDEQFF.

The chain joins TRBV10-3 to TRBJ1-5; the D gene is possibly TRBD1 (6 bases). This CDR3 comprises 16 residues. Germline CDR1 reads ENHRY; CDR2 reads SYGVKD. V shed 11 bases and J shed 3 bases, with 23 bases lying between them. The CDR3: CASRGGATRYNQPQHF. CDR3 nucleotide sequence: TGTGCCTCGAGGGGGGGCGCGACTCGGTACAATCAGCCCCAGCATTTT.

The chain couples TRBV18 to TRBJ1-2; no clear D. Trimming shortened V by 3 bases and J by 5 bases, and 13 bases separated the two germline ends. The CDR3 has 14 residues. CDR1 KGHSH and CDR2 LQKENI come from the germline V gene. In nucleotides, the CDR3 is TGTGCCAGCTCACCGGTTGACTTACCATATGGCTACACCTTC. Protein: CASSPVDLPYGYTF.

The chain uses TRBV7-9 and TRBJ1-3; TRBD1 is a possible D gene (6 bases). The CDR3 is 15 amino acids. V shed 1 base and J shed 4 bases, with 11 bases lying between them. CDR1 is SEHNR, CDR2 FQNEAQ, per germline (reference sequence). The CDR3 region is CASSLGADSGNTIYF. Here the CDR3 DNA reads TGTGCCAGCAGCTTAGGCGCGGACAGCGGAAACACCATATATTTT.

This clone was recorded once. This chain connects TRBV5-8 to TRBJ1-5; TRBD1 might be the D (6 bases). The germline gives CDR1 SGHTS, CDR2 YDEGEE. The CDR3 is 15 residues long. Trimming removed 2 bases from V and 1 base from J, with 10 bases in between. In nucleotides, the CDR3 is TGTGCCAGCAGCTTTTGGACAGCGAGCAATCAGCCCCAGCATTTT. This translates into CASSFWTASNQPQHF.

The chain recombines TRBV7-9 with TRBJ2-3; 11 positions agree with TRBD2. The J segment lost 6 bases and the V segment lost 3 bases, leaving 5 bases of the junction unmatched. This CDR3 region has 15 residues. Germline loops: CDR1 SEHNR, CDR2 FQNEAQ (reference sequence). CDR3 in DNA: TGTGCCAGCAGCTTTAGCGGGGGGGATTCGGATACGCAGTATTTT. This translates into CASSFSGGDSDTQYF.

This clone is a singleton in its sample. The DNA of the CDR3 is TGTGCCAGCGTCCAGGGGAGAGAGGGATCCTACGAGCAGTACTTC. The encoded protein is CASVQGREGSYEQYF. The chain links TRBV6-5 to TRBJ2-7; D perhaps matches TRBD1 (6 bases). The ends were cut back, 8 bases at V and 1 base at J, with 18 bases in the middle. The CDR3 extends over 15 amino acids. Germline values: CDR1 MNHEY, CDR2 SVGAGI.